This TCR beta chain comes out of a study of blood T cell repertoires in COVID-19. The CDR3 loop spans 12 amino acids. Trimming took 7 bases from V and 13 from J, leaving 16 bases between them. Germline-derived CDR1 and CDR2 are MNHEY and SVGAGI. Here immunoSEQ multiplex PCR was the method, and the copy in TCRdb shows in-frame clones only, minus some. The table has around 200,000 clones, about nine tenths seen once. This TCR was recovered from a man at least 80 years old with acute or convalescent COVID-19. The sample consisted of peripheral blood. The chain has TRBV6-5 and TRBJ1-4; D uncertain. The CDR3 protein is CASTLQHRRLFF. CDR3 nucleotide sequence: TGTGCCAGCACTCTTCAACACCGGAGACTGTTTTTT.